This TCR beta chain originates from a study of blood T cells in healthy people across ages. Study results and limitations: Versus aged donors, long-lived donors had higher diversity and more naive CD4+ cells. Roughly linear age-related decline in beta diversity appeared, significant by age about 40. Estimated diversity across one million T cells was deemed an underestimate.

Combining a sample-barcoded 5' primer with a J-beta primer mix, a second PCR ran for 7 to 11 cycles. Each CDR3 protein gets one entry after TCRdb re-called the 5' RACE reads with MiXCR. The sample shows 850,000 to 1,100,000 distinct CDR3 sequences, around two fifths of them seen only once. With regard to this clonotype: The target antigen is unknown.

Per the germline V gene, CDR1 is SQVTM and CDR2 is ANQGSEA. V gave up 7 bases and J gave up 1 base; unmatched junction bases: 5. The CDR3 runs 13 residues. The V and J genes are TRBV29-1 and TRBJ1-2, with 8 bases aligning to TRBD1. This TCR was sampled from a young man in good health. The sequencing input was blood. The CDR3 spells CSADRGDNYGYTF. The CDR3 DNA reads TGCAGCGCCGACAGGGGCGATAACTATGGCTACACCTTC.